This TCR beta chain was sequenced in a study of shared clonotypes between healthy human individuals. V lost 4 bases to trimming and J lost 4 bases; unmatched junction nucleotides: 7. The CDR3 length is 15 residues. The V gene's germline CDR1 is SGHDN and CDR2 FVKESK. A split of CD4+ cells into CD45RA+ naive and CD45RA-negative memory subsets was performed. Each subset's genomic DNA was shared equally among a number of immunoSEQ plates. Data came from immunoSEQ multiplex PCR; TCRdb stores just in-frame clones and leaves some out. The profile shows approximately 980,000 clones, less than 85% of them singletons. Regarding the study as a whole: The sharing of 4.5% to 6.5% of naive CD4 clonotypes was seen across several donors. Clonotypes which were not shared had lower generation probabilities than clonotypes that all four donors shared.

On this clone: No antigen is known for it.

The chain joins TRBV14 to TRBJ1-2, with 9 bases that match TRBD1. The TCR comes from a man younger than 35 in good health. Sequencing was carried out using memory CD4+ T cells sorted from blood. Described subset: CD45RA-negative fraction. The CDR3 reads CASSPGQGSGYGYTF. Written as DNA, the CDR3 is TGTGCCAGCAGCCCAGGACAGGGGTCGGGCTATGGCTACACCTTC.